Each of the 20 T cell receptor beta chains below was sequenced from the same sample in a study of PD-1 blockade in mismatch repair-deficient tumors. Generated by immunoSEQ multiplex PCR, the TCRdb table keeps only in-frame clones and is missing some. This table has approximately 79,000 clones, around 80% appearing once. Sample: peripheral blood, taken 44 weeks after starting pembrolizumab. Every receptor here comes from an adult with mismatch repair-deficient cancer.

The chain couples TRBV19 to TRBJ2-7; 11 nucleotides agree with TRBD1. The CDR3 length is 15 residues. The V gene end was trimmed by 2 bases and the J gene end by 2 bases; junction bases not matched to a gene: 2. Germline V lookup: CDR1 LNHDA, CDR2 SQIVND (reference sequence). This chain's CDR3 is CASSITGQGAYEQYF. In DNA, the CDR3 is TGTGCCAGTAGTATAACGGGACAGGGGGCCTACGAGCAGTACTTC. The complete variable domain, with remaining parts taken from reference TRBV19 and TRBJ2-7, reads DGGITQSPKYLFRKEGQNVTLSCEQNLNHDAMYWYRQDPGQGLRLIYYSQIVNDFQKGDIAEGYSVSREKKESFPLTVTSAQKNPTAFYLCASSITGQGAYEQYFGPGTRLTVT.

V and J are TRBV2 and TRBJ2-7; D gene ambiguous. The germline V gene encodes CDR1 SNHLY and CDR2 FYNNEI. CDR3 length equals 13 residues. Deletions cut 7 bases from V and 5 bases from J, with 15 bases between. The CDR3 DNA reads as TGTGCCAGCAAGCTAATTAAGGGAAACGAGCAGTACTTC. The encoded protein is CASKLIKGNEQYF.

This chain uses TRBV14 with TRBJ2-2, with no clear D. The CDR3 runs to 14 residues. CDR1 and CDR2 (germline): SGHDN, FVKESK. The germline V and J ends were trimmed by 3 bases and 3 bases, with 8 bases remaining between them. Here the CDR3 reads CASSQRTDTGELFF. The DNA for the CDR3 is TGTGCCAGCAGCCAGAGGACGGACACCGGGGAGCTGTTTTTT.

V and J are TRBV27 and TRBJ1-2, with a tentative D call TRBD1 (5 bases). From germline, CDR1 is MNHEY and CDR2 SMNVEV (reference sequence). This CDR3 is 16 amino acids long. V dropped 7 bases and J dropped 0 bases, with 18 bases sitting between them. This chain's CDR3 is CASKGGGLGTNYGYTF. The CDR3 DNA is TGTGCCAGCAAAGGCGGGGGTTTGGGAACTAACTATGGCTACACCTTC.

This chain connects TRBV18 to TRBJ1-5; 8 bases are shared with TRBD1. This CDR3 has 13 amino acids. V gave up 6 bases and J gave up 5 bases; unmatched junction bases: 3. Germline values: CDR1 KGHSH, CDR2 LQKENI. Written as DNA, the CDR3 is TGTGCCAGCTCTCCGGGACAGGATCAGCCCCAGCATTTT. This translates into CASSPGQDQPQHF.

This chain uses TRBV27 with TRBJ2-2; possibly TRBD2 for D (6 bases). Trimming pared 7 bases from V and 7 bases from J, leaving 10 bases between. Germline lookup yields CDR1 MNHEY and CDR2 SMNVEV (reference sequence). This CDR3 has 12 residues. CDR3 DNA: TGTGCCAGCAATTCCGGGAGCGGGGAGCTGTTTTTT. This sequence encodes CASNSGSGELFF.

The chain recombines TRBV5-1 with TRBJ2-4; D gene unclear. Germline CDR1 SGHRS, CDR2 YFSETQ. The CDR3 covers 14 residues. The germline V and J ends were trimmed by 0 bases and 8 bases, with 12 bases remaining between them. CDR3 sequence reads: CASSLAQFKDIQYF. CDR3 in DNA: TGCGCCAGCAGCTTGGCCCAGTTTAAGGACATTCAGTACTTC.

This chain joins TRBV27 and TRBJ2-1; D remains unclear. V was pared by 4 bases and J by 8 bases, with 9 bases between. CDR1 is MNHEY and CDR2 is SMNVEV in the germline V gene (reference sequence). The length of the CDR3 is 12 residues. The CDR3 DNA is TGTGCCAGCAGTTCCCTATACTATGAGCAGTTCTTC. Translated, it gives CASSSLYYEQFF.

The chain carries TRBV10-3 and TRBJ1-3; D is possibly TRBD1 (6 bases). In germline, CDR1 is ENHRY, CDR2 SYGVKD. The CDR3 is 14 residues long. Deletions cut 8 bases from V and 5 bases from J, with 16 bases between. In DNA form, the CDR3 reads TGTGCCATCGGACAGTCAGTGGAGAGAAACACCATATATTTT. It specifies CAIGQSVERNTIYF.

This clone turned up a few times. This chain links TRBV5-6 with TRBJ2-7; D unresolved. The CDR3 covers 13 residues. Germline V CDR1 and CDR2: SGHDT, YYEEEE. Trimming left V 0 bases short and J 5 bases short, with 9 bases between. This CDR3 reads CASSLGGRDEQYF. The CDR3 region has the DNA TGTGCCAGCAGCTTGGGTGGGCGTGACGAGCAGTACTTC.

The V gene is TRBV6-5, the J gene TRBJ2-7; D is unresolved. Germline V gene sequence: CDR1 MNHEY, CDR2 SVGAGI. Trimming left V 0 bases short and J 4 bases short, with 10 bases between. There are 14 residues in the CDR3. The DNA for the CDR3 is TGTGCCAGCAGTTACTCGAATGTCAGATACGAGCAGTACTTC. It specifies CASSYSNVRYEQYF.

The DNA of the CDR3 is TGTGCCAGCAGTTTATCGGGGGGATCCTCCTACGAGCAGTACTTC. Its protein product is CASSLSGGSSYEQYF. The rearrangement links TRBV27 to TRBJ2-7; TRBD2 might be the D (6 bases). The germline V gene has CDR1 MNHEY and CDR2 SMNVEV (reference sequence). This CDR3 is built from 15 residues. Trimming removed 0 bases from V and 0 bases from J, with 9 bases in between.

In its sample, this clone was seen a few times. The rearrangement uses TRBV11-3 and TRBJ2-7, with TRBD1 identical over 10 bases. Per germline, CDR1 SGHNT and CDR2 YENEEA. The length of the CDR3 is 16 residues. Losses at the gene ends were 3 bases for V and 6 bases for J; bases not matched to a gene: 11. CDR3 sequence: CASSFNFPGQGSEQYF. CDR3 DNA: TGTGCCAGCAGCTTCAACTTCCCGGGACAGGGGTCCGAGCAGTACTTC.

V gene TRBV7-3 combines with J gene TRBJ2-2; D may be TRBD1 (6 bases). Germline V gene lookup returns CDR1 SGHTA and CDR2 FQGTGA. The CDR3 contains 20 residues. Between the trimmed V and J ends, which lost 1 base and 5 bases, there was a span of 26 bases. CDR3 sequence (DNA): TGTGCCAGCAGCTTAAGGCCAACCTCCGGGTGGGCAGGGGAGACCGGGGAGCTGTTTTTT. This sequence encodes CASSLRPTSGWAGETGELFF. Looking up the rest from reference TRBV7-3 and TRBJ2-2 gives the full variable domain: GAGVSQTPSNKVTEKGKYVELRCDPISGHTALYWYRQSLGQGPEFLIYFQGTGAADDSGLPNDRFFAVRPEGSVSTLKIQRTERGDSAVYLCASSLRPTSGWAGETGELFFGEGSRLTVL.

This clone was observed a few times. The V and J genes are TRBV30 and TRBJ1-1; 7 bases align to TRBD1. This CDR3 is built from 15 residues. CDR1 and CDR2 from the germline V gene are GTSNPN and SVGIG (reference sequence). Trimming at V came to 1 base and at J to 1 base, leaving 6 bases not matched to a gene. The CDR3 DNA sequence: TGTGCCTGGAGTGCAGTCGGGACAGAGAACACTGAAGCTTTCTTT. Translating it yields CAWSAVGTENTEAFF.

This chain uses TRBV19 with TRBJ1-5; the D gene is possibly TRBD1 (5 bases). This CDR3 comprises 16 residues. Germline V CDR1 and CDR2: LNHDA, SQIVND (reference sequence). The V and J ends lost 3 bases and 5 bases respectively, with 17 bases between them. CDR3 in DNA: TGTGCCAGTAGTATGGGCGGGGGGAAGGCTTATCAGCCCCAGCATTTT. It yields the protein CASSMGGGKAYQPQHF.

On this clone itself: The same CDR3 also results from other DNA sequences found in this sample. The chain has TRBV29-1 and TRBJ1-1, with D possibly matching TRBD1 (5 bases). This CDR3 comprises 13 residues. Germline CDR1 is SQVTM and CDR2 is ANQGSEA. Deletions cut 0 bases from V and 5 bases from J, with 10 bases between. The CDR3 reads CSVEDIGGTEAFF. The CDR3 DNA sequence: TGCAGCGTTGAAGATATTGGGGGGACTGAAGCTTTCTTT.

The chain is built from TRBV4-1 and TRBJ1-5; D possibly corresponds to TRBD1 (5 bases). The V gene lost 1 base and the J gene lost 6 bases, with 7 bases spanning the gap. This CDR3 comprises 13 residues. Germline V CDR1 and CDR2: MGHRA, YSYEKL. The CDR3 loop is CASSQAGRQPQHF. In nucleotides, the CDR3 is TGCGCCAGCAGCCAAGCAGGGCGTCAGCCCCAGCATTTT.

The chain carries TRBV9 and TRBJ1-1, with 9 nucleotides matching TRBD1. The CDR3 runs to 13 residues. The junction had 8 bases not matched to a gene; V was cut back by 3 bases and J by 11 bases. Germline V CDR1 and CDR2: SGDLS, YYNGEE. The CDR3 is CASSAGQGIFAFF. Written as DNA, the CDR3 is TGTGCCAGCAGCGCAGGACAGGGGATATTTGCTTTCTTT.

J is TRBJ2-1 and V is TRBV11-3, with 7 bases lining up with TRBD1. Trimming removed 1 base from V and 1 base from J; junction bases left unmatched: 10. Germline CDR1 reads SGHNT; CDR2 reads YENEEA. This CDR3 spans 18 amino acids. CDR3: CASSLGSGSGGSYNEQFF. The DNA for the CDR3 is TGTGCCAGCAGCTTAGGTAGTGGATCAGGGGGATCCTACAATGAGCAGTTCTTC.